This passage covers 10 T cell receptor beta chains from one sample sequenced in a study of OX40 agonist ivuxolimab in advanced cancers. Libraries were constructed by the immunoSEQ multiplex PCR assay. TCRdb limited this immuneACCESS table to in-frame rearrangements with V and J called. A share of clones is missing; checked studies link under half to unresolved V genes, and the rest is unexplained. For this sample the table gives around 15,000 clones, of which just over 85% were detected only once. 0.69% of the sample belongs to the ten largest clones. The specimen comprised CD4+ or CD8+ T cells sorted from blood, sampled in a trial of the OX40 agonist ivuxolimab. The receptors come from an adult with an advanced solid tumor such as melanoma, head and neck, liver or kidney cancer.

The V call is TRBV11-1, the J call TRBJ1-1, with TRBD1 identical over 11 bases. The CDR3 sequence is 15 residues long. Germline CDR1 is SGHAT and CDR2 is FQDESV (reference sequence). Trimming took 1 base from V and 5 from J; bases not matched to a gene: 3. The CDR3 protein is CASSLVGTGGTEAFF. Written as DNA, the CDR3 is TGTGCCAGCAGCTTAGTTGGGACAGGGGGTACTGAAGCTTTCTTT.

The chain has TRBV19 and TRBJ1-1, with D tentatively TRBD1 (5 bases). The CDR3 length is 12 residues. Germline assignment: CDR1 LNHDA and CDR2 SQIVND (reference sequence). V was trimmed by 10 bases and J by 3 bases, leaving 12 bases between them. CDR3 residues: CATFDSYTEAFF. CDR3 nucleotide sequence: TGTGCCACTTTTGACAGCTACACTGAAGCTTTCTTT.

The V and J genes are TRBV10-3 and TRBJ2-2; D is possibly TRBD2 (6 bases). Trimming took off 4 bases at V and 0 bases at J, with 12 bases between the two ends. CDR1 and CDR2 (germline): ENHRY, SYGVKD. The CDR3 covers 16 residues. In nucleotides, the CDR3 is TGTGCCATCAGTGGAGGTGCGGGGCCGAACACCGGGGAGCTGTTTTTT. It is translated as CAISGGAGPNTGELFF.

The gene calls are TRBV18 and TRBJ2-3; TRBD2 aligns across 10 bases. Germline V gives CDR1 KGHSH, CDR2 LQKENI. This CDR3 contains 15 residues. J lost 3 bases, V lost 6 bases, and 6 bases had no gene match. The DNA of the CDR3 is TGTGCCAGCTCCCCGCCGGGACTAGCGACAGATACGCAGTATTTT. Protein: CASSPPGLATDTQYF.

The sample holds one count of this clone. The rearrangement links TRBV7-2 to TRBJ1-3; D gene uncertain. CDR3 length: 15 residues. Germline CDR1 is SGHTA and CDR2 is FQGNSA. Trimming shortened V by 5 bases and J by 5 bases, and 16 bases separated the two germline ends. The CDR3 spells CASSPHSGERNTIYF. The CDR3 DNA follows: TGTGCCAGCAGCCCCCACTCGGGAGAACGAAACACCATATATTTT.

The DNA for the CDR3 is TGTGCCAGCAGCCCAAGGGCCCGTCGCACAGATACGCAGTATTTT. Protein product: CASSPRARRTDTQYF. The genes are TRBV7-2 and TRBJ2-3; no reliable D call. With 5 bases removed from V and 1 base from J, the gap between germline ends came to 13 bases. The CDR3 sequence is 15 residues long. The germline V gene has CDR1 SGHTA and CDR2 FQGNSA.

This clone was seen just once. The gene calls are TRBV27 and TRBJ1-4; D possibly corresponds to TRBD1 (5 bases). Per the germline V gene, CDR1 is MNHEY and CDR2 is SMNVEV (reference sequence). The CDR3 is made up of 15 amino acids. V lost 6 bases, J lost 5 bases, and 16 bases lay in between. The CDR3 DNA follows: TGTGCCAGCAGCTCGCGGGGCTTCCAGAATGAAAAACTGTTTTTT. It codes for CASSSRGFQNEKLFF.

The chain carries TRBV7-8 and TRBJ1-1; 8 positions agree with TRBD1. Germline V gene sequence: CDR1 SGHVS, CDR2 FQNEAQ. The CDR3 sequence is 14 residues long. J lost 3 bases, V lost 4 bases, and 4 bases had no gene match. CDR3 sequence reads: CASSSQGGDTEAFF. CDR3 DNA sequence: TGTGCCAGCAGCTCACAGGGGGGAGACACTGAAGCTTTCTTT.

The V and J genes are TRBV2 and TRBJ1-6, with D maybe TRBD1 (5 bases). Germline V lookup: CDR1 SNHLY, CDR2 FYNNEI. This CDR3 is built from 16 residues. Trimming cost V 3 bases and J 9 bases, with 18 bases left between them. The CDR3 loop reads CASSDWGEDDVSPLHF. Here the CDR3 DNA reads TGTGCCAGCAGTGATTGGGGGGAGGACGACGTTTCACCCCTCCACTTT. The full variable domain, its missing parts supplied by reference TRBV2 and TRBJ1-6, is EPEVTQTPSHQVTQMGQEVILRCVPISNHLYFYWYRQILGQKVEFLVSFYNNEISEKSEIFDDQFSVERPDGSNFTLKIRSTKLEDSAMYFCASSDWGEDDVSPLHFGNGTRLTVT.

The V gene is TRBV7-8, the J gene TRBJ1-2; D is perhaps TRBD1 (5 bases). Germline V gene lookup returns CDR1 SGHVS and CDR2 FQNEAQ. The CDR3 length is 14 residues. Trimming stripped 4 bases from V and 2 bases from J, with 11 bases between. The CDR3 nucleotides read TGTGCCAGCAGCTCCTCGGGGGGAAACTATGGCTACACCTTC. This encodes CASSSSGGNYGYTF.